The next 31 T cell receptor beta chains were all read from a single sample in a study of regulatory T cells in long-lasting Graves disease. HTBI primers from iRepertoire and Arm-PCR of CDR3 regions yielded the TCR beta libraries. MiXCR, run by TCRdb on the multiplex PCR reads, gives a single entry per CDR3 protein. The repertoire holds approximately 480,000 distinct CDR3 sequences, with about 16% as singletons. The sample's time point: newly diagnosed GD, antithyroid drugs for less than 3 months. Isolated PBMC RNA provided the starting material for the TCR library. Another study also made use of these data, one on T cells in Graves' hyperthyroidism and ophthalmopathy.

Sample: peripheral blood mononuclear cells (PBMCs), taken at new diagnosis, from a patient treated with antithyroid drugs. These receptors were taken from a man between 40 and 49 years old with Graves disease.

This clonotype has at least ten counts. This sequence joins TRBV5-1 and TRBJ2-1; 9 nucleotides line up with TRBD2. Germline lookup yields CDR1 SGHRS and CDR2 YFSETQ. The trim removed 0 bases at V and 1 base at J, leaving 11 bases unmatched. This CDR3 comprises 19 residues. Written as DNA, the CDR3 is TGCGCCAGCAGCTTGGCCTTAGCGGGGGCCAGGGGGTCCTACAATGAGCAGTTCTTC. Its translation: CASSLALAGARGSYNEQFF.

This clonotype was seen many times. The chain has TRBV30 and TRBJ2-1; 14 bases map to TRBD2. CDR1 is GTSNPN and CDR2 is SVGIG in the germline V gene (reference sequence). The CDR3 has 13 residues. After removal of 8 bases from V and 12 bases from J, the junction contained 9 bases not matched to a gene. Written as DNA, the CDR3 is TGTGCCGGACCGACTAGCGGGAGGGCCGGGCAGTTCTTC. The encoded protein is CAGPTSGRAGQFF.

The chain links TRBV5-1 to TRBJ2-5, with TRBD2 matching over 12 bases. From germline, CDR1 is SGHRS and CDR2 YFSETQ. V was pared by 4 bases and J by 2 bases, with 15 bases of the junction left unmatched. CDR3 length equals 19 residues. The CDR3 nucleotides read TGCGCCAGCAGCCTATCGATTCTAGCGGGAGGGCCGGGGCAAGAGACCCAGTACTTC. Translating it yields CASSLSILAGGPGQETQYF. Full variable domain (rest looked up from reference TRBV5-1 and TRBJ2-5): KAGVTQTPRYLIKTRGQQVTLSCSPISGHRSVSWYQQTPGQGLQFLFEYFSETQRNKGNFPGRFSGRQFSNSRSEMNVSTLELGDSALYLCASSLSILAGGPGQETQYFGPGTRLLVL.

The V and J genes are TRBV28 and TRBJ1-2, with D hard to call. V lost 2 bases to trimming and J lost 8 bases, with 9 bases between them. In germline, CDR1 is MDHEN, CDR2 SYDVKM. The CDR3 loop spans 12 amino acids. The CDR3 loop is CASSLGEEGYTF. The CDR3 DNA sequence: TGTGCCAGCAGTTTAGGAGAAGAAGGCTACACCTTC.

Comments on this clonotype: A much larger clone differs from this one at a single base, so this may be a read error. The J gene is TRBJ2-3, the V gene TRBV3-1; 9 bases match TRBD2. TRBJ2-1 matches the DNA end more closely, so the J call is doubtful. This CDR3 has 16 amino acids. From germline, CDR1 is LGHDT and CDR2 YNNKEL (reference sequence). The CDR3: CASSQVPSGAYSEQFF. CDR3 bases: TGTGCCAGCAGCCAAGTGCCTAGCGGGGCGTACAGTGAGCAGTTCTTC.

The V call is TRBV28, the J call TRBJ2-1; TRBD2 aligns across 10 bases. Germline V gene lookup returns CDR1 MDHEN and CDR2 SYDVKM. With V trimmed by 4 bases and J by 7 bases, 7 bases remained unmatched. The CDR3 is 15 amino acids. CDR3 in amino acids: CASSSTSGFSNEQFF. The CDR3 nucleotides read TGTGCCAGCAGTTCGACTAGCGGGTTCTCTAATGAGCAGTTCTTC.

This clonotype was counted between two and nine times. For the CDR3, the DNA is TGTGCCAGCAGCCCGGACAGGGCAGTCAATCAGCCCCAGCATTTT. As protein: CASSPDRAVNQPQHF. The chain recombines TRBV6-1 with TRBJ1-5; TRBD1 agrees at 8 bases. CDR1 and CDR2 (germline): MNHNS, SASEGT. V shed 6 bases, J shed 3 bases, and the junction held 7 bases outside the gene matches. The CDR3 is 15 residues long.

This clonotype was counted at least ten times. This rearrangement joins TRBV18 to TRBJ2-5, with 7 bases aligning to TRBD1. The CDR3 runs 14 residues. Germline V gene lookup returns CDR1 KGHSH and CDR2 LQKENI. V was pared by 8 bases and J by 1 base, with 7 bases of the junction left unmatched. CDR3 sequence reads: CASSLTGSQETQYF. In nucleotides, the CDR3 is TGTGCCAGCAGTCTGACAGGGTCCCAAGAGACCCAGTACTTC.

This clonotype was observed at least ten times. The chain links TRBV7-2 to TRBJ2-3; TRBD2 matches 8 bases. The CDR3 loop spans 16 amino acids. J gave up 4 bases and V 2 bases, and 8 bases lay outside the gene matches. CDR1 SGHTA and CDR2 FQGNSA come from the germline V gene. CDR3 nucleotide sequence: TGTGCCAGCAGCTTATTTAGCGGGGCTAAGTCAGATACGCAGTATTTT. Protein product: CASSLFSGAKSDTQYF.

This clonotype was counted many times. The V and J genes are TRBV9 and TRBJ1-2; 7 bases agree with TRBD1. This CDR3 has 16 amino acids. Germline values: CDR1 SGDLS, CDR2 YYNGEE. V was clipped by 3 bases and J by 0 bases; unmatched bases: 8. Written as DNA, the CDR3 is TGTGCCAGCAGCGAGGACTCGGGACAGCCTAACTATGGCTACACCTTC. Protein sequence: CASSEDSGQPNYGYTF.

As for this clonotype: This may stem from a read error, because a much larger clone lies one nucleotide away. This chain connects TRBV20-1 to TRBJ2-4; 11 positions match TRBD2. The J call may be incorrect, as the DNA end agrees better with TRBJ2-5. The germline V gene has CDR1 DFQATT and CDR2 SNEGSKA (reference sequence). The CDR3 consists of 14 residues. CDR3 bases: TGCAGTGCTCCCGGGACTAGCGGACAAGGGACCCAGTACTTC. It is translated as CSAPGTSGQGTQYF.

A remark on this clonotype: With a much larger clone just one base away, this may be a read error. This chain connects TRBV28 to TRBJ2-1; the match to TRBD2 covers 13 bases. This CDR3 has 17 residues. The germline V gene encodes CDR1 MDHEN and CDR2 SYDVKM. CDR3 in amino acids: CASSPSTSGRARGEQSF. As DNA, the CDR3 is TGTGCCAGCAGTCCCTCCACTAGCGGGAGGGCCAGGGGTGAGCAGTCCTTC.

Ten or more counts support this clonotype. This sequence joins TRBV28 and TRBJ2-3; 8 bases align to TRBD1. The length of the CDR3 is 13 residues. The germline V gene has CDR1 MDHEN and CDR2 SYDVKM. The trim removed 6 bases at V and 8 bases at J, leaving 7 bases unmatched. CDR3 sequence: CASRKTGASTQYF. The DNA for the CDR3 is TGTGCCAGCAGAAAGACAGGGGCTAGTACGCAGTATTTT.

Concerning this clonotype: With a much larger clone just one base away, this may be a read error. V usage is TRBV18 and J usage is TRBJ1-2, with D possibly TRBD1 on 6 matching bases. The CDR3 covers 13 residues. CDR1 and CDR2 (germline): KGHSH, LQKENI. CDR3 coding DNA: TGTGCCAGCCCACCGGGACAAGACTATGGCTACACCTTC. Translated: CASPPGQDYGYTF.

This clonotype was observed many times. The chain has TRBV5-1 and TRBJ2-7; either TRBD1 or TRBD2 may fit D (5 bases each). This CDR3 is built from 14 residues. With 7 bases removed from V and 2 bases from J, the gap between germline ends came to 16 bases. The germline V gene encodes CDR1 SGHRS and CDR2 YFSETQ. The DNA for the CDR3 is TGCGCCAGCGGTGGGGCCGGGACCACCTACGAGCAGTACTTC. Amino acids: CASGGAGTTYEQYF.

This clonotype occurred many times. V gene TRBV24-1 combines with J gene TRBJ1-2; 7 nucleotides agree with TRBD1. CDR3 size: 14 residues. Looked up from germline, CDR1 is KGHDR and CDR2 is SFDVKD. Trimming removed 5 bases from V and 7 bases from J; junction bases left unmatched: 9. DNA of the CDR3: TGTGCCACCAGTGGTAATCAGGGGGTAGGTGGCTACACCTTC. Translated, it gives CATSGNQGVGGYTF.

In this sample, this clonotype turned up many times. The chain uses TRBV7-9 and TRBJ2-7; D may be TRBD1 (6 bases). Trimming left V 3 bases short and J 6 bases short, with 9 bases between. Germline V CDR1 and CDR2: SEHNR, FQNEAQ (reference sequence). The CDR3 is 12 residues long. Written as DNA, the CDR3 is TGTGCCAGCAGCTTGCAGGGGTTCGAGCAGTACTTC. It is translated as CASSLQGFEQYF.

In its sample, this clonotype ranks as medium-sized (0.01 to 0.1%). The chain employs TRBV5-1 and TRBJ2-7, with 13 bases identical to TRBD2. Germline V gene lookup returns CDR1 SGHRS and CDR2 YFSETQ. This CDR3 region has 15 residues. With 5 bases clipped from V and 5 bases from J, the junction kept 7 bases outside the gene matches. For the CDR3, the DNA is TGCGCCAGCAGTGATGGACTAGCGGGAGTCCACGAGCAGTACTTC. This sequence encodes CASSDGLAGVHEQYF.

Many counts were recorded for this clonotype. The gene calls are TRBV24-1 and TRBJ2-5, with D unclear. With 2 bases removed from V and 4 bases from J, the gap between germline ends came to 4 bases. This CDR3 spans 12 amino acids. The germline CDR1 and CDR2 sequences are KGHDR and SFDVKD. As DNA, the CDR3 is TGTGCCACCAGTGATTCCACAGAGACCCAGTACTTC. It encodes CATSDSTETQYF.

The CDR3 region is CASSQERSGRAGDEQFF. DNA for the CDR3: TGTGCCAGCAGCCAAGAACGTAGCGGGAGGGCCGGGGATGAGCAGTTCTTC. This sequence joins TRBV3-1 and TRBJ2-1, with 11 bases that match TRBD2. The germline gives CDR1 LGHDT, CDR2 YNNKEL (reference sequence). V was clipped by 0 bases and J by 8 bases; unmatched bases: 9. This CDR3 comprises 17 residues.

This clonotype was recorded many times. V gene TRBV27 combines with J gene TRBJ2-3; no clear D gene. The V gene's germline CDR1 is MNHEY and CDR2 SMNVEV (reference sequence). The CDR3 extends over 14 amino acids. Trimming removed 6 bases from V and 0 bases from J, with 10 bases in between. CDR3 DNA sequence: TGTGCCAGCAGGCCACCTCTAAGCACAGATACGCAGTATTTT. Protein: CASRPPLSTDTQYF.

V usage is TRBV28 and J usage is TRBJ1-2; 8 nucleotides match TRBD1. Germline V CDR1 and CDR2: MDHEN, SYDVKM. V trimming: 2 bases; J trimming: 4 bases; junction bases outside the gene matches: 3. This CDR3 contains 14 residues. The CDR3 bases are TGTGCCAGCAGTTTACAGGGGGCGAGCTATGGCTACACCTTC. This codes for CASSLQGASYGYTF.

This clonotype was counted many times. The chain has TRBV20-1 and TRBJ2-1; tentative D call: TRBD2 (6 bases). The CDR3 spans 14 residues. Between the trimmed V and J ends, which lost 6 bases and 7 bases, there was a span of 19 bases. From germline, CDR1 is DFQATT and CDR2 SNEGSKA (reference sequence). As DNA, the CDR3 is TGCAGTGCCCTAGAGCGCGGGATTGGGAATGAGCAGTTCTTC. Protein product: CSALERGIGNEQFF.

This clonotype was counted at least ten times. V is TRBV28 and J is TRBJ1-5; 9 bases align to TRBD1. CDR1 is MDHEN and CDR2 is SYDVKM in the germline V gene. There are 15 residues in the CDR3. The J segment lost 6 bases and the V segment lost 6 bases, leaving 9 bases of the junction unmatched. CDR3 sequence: CASSPQGAVGQPQHF. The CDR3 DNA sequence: TGTGCCAGCAGCCCACAGGGGGCCGTAGGTCAGCCCCAGCATTTT.

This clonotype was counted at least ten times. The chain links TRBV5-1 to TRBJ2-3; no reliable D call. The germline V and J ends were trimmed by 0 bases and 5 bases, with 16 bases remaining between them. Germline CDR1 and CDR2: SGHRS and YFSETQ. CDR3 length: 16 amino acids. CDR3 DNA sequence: TGCGCCAGCAGCTTGGCCGGTTACTCCCTCCAAGATACGCAGTATTTT. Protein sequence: CASSLAGYSLQDTQYF.

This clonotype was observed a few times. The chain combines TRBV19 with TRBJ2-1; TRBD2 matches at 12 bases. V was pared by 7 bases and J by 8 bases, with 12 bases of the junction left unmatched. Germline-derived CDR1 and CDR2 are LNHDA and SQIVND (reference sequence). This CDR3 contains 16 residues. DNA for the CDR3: TGTGCCAGTACCCTCGAAGGGACTAGCGGGTTGTATGAGCAGTTCTTC. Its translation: CASTLEGTSGLYEQFF.

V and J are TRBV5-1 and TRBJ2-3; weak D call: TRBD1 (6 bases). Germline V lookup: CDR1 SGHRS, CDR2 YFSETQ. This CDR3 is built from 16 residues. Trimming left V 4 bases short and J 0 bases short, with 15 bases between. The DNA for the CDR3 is TGCGCCAGCAGCCGGCACCGGGACACAAGCACAGATACGCAGTATTTT. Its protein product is CASSRHRDTSTDTQYF.

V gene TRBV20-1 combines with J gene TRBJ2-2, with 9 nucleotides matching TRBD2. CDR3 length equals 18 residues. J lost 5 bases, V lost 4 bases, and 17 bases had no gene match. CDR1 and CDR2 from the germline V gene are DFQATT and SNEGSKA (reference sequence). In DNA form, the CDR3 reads TGCAGTGCTAAAAAGGTAGCGGGAGATGATTTTGGTACCGGGGAGCTGTTTTTT. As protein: CSAKKVAGDDFGTGELFF.

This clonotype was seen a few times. CDR3 sequence reads: CASSEGGWEENYNEQFF. CDR3 nucleotides: TGTGCCAGCAGCGAAGGGGGGTGGGAGGAAAACTACAATGAGCAGTTCTTC. The chain employs TRBV7-9 and TRBJ2-1, with D perhaps matching TRBD1 or TRBD2 (6 bases each). The CDR3 extends over 17 amino acids. Per germline, CDR1 SEHNR and CDR2 FQNEAQ (reference sequence). The ends were cut back, 5 bases at V and 3 bases at J, with 20 bases in the middle.

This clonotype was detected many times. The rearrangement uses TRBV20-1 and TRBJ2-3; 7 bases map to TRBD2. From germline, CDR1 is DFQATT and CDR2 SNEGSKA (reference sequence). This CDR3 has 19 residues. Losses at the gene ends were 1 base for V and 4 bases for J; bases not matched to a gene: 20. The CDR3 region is CSARVDGGRLVGGADTQYF. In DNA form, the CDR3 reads TGCAGTGCTAGAGTGGATGGCGGGAGATTGGTTGGTGGAGCAGATACGCAGTATTTT.

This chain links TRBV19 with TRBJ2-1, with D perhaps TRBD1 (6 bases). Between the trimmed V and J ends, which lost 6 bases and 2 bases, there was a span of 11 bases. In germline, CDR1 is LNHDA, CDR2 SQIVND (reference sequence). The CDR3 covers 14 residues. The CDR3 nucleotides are TGTGCCAGTAGATCGCAGGGGACCTACAATGAGCAGTTCTTC. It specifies CASRSQGTYNEQFF.